These T cell receptor beta chains were read from a single sample in a study of blood T cell repertoires in COVID-19. Libraries were prepared by immunoSEQ multiplex PCR; TCRdb keeps only in-frame clonotypes and omits some of them. The sample lists under 350,000 clones, just over 85% occurring once. What was sequenced was PBMCs or T cells enriched from blood (not recorded which). The receptors derive from a woman in her thirties or forties with acute COVID-19. Both conserved end residues are part of each CDR3. D genes are given only for firm matches. Clone size is not always given. Where it is, it says once, few, many or a class for expanded clones.

j_call,clone_size,d_call,v_call,cdr3_nt,cdr3_aa
TRBJ1-4,.,.,TRBV7-6,TGTGCCAGCAGCTTCGCGGGGGGACCGGTTGAAAATGAAAAACTGTTTTTT,CASSFAGGPVENEKLFF
TRBJ2-1,.,.,TRBV18,TGTGCCAGCTCACCCAACCGCAGGGATTACAATGAGCAGTTCTTC,CASSPNRRDYNEQFF
TRBJ2-7,once,TRBD2,TRBV28,TGTGCCAGCAGAGGACAGAGACTAGCGGGAGGCTACGAGCAGTACTTC,CASRGQRLAGGYEQYF
TRBJ1-2,.,TRBD1,TRBV9,TGTGCCAGCAGCGTAGAACAGGGGCTGGACTATGGCTACACCTTC,CASSVEQGLDYGYTF
TRBJ2-7,.,.,TRBV7-9,TGTGCCAGCACCACAGCGACAGGGACTGTCTACGAGCAGTACTTC,CASTTATGTVYEQYF
TRBJ2-6,.,.,TRBV19,TGTGCCAGTAGTATAATTGGAGCAGGCCTCCGCGGGTCCGGGGCCAACGTCCTGACTTTC,CASSIIGAGLRGSGANVLTF
TRBJ1-2,.,.,TRBV20-1,TGCAGCGTGACAGATCTCTATGGCTACACCTTC,CSVTDLYGYTF
TRBJ1-4,.,.,TRBV7-2,TGTGCCAGCAGCTCACGGACAGTTAATAATGAAAAACTGTTTTTT,CASSSRTVNNEKLFF
TRBJ2-4,once,TRBD1,TRBV10-3,TGTGCCATCAGTGCCGAGACAGGGGTAGCCAAAAACATTCAGTACTTC,CAISAETGVAKNIQYF
TRBJ2-7,.,.,TRBV27,TGTGCCAGCAGTCCTTCCCCAAAGACAGGTTACGACGAGCAGTACTTC,CASSPSPKTGYDEQYF
TRBJ1-5,.,TRBD1,TRBV6-1,TGTGCCAGCAGTGGTGGACAGGGGAAAGGGGGTAATCAGCCCCAGCATTTT,CASSGGQGKGGNQPQHF
TRBJ1-2,once,.,TRBV15,TGTGCCACCAGCAGAGATACAGTCTATGGCTACACCTTC,CATSRDTVYGYTF
TRBJ2-7,.,.,TRBV7-6,TGTGCCAGCAGCTTAGGGGACGTTCGCGGGGCCGAGCAGTACTTC,CASSLGDVRGAEQYF
TRBJ2-1,.,TRBD1,TRBV7-9,TGTGCCAGCAGCCCGCCCCCGGGACAGACGCGACACTACAATGAGCAGTTCTTC,CASSPPPGQTRHYNEQFF
TRBJ2-7,.,TRBD1,TRBV5-6,TGTGCCAGCAGAAGCAGGGACAGCGCCTACGAGCAGTACTTC,CASRSRDSAYEQYF
TRBJ2-5,few,TRBD1,TRBV28,TGTGCCAGCAGTTTTTTCGGGTGGGACAGCCAAGAGACCCAGTACTTC,CASSFFGWDSQETQYF
TRBJ1-1,.,.,TRBV5-6,TGTGCCAGCAGCTTGGGGGTCGCGGGTTTCAACACTGAAGCTTTCTTT,CASSLGVAGFNTEAFF
TRBJ1-1,.,TRBD1,TRBV23-1,TGCGCCAGCAGTCAATCCTTTGGGACAGGGGGCACTGAAGCTTTCTTT,CASSQSFGTGGTEAFF
TRBJ2-1,.,TRBD2,TRBV6-5,TGTGCCAGCAGTTACTCTAGCGGGAGGGCCACTGAGCAGTTCTTC,CASSYSSGRATEQFF
TRBJ2-2,.,.,TRBV3-1/TRBV3-2,TGTGCCAGCAGCCAAGACTCCCGTAGCGGGGACAGCGGGGAGCTGTTTTTT,CASSQDSRSGDSGELFF
TRBJ2-1,.,TRBD2,TRBV5-4,TGTGCCAGCAGCTCTACTAGCGGGAAGGGCAATGAGCAGTTCTTC,CASSSTSGKGNEQFF
TRBJ1-1,few,.,TRBV4-2,TGTGCCAGCAGCCAAGATCGGGGGTACAGCGGCACTGAAGCTTTCTTT,CASSQDRGYSGTEAFF
TRBJ2-1,few,.,TRBV7-9,TGTGCCAGCACCGATGCGCCAGGGAATGAGCAGTTCTTC,CASTDAPGNEQFF
TRBJ2-3,.,TRBD1,TRBV11-3,TGTGCCAGCAGCCAAAGCAGGGGGTTCGGGACAGATACGCAGTATTTT,CASSQSRGFGTDTQYF
TRBJ1-2,.,.,TRBV2,TGTGCCAGCAGCGCCAACAGGGTCGGAGGCTACACCTTC,CASSANRVGGYTF
TRBJ1-1,.,.,TRBV5-1,TGCGCCAGCAGCGCCGCCGGTATGAACACTGAAGCTTTCTTT,CASSAAGMNTEAFF
TRBJ1-5,.,TRBD1,TRBV15,TGTGCCACCAGGTGGGACAGGGCTCCGAATCAGCCCCAGCATTTT,CATRWDRAPNQPQHF
TRBJ1-6,.,.,TRBV5-1,TGCGCCAGCAGCTTGGTTACAACCTCCTATAATTCACCCCTCCACTTT,CASSLVTTSYNSPLHF
TRBJ2-7,.,.,TRBV6-2/TRBV6-3,TGTGCCAGCAGTTACCGATTTAGTGGCGAGCAGTACTTC,CASSYRFSGEQYF
TRBJ2-2,few,.,TRBV6-5,TGTGCCAGCAGACTGGGCAACGCCGGGGAGCTGTTTTTT,CASRLGNAGELFF
TRBJ1-1,.,.,TRBV7-9,TGTGCCAGCAGCTTAGGATCAGACACTGAAGCTTTCTTT,CASSLGSDTEAFF
TRBJ2-7,.,.,TRBV18,TGTGCCAGCTCACCTACACCAATGGATTCGATCGGGTACGAGCAGTACTTC,CASSPTPMDSIGYEQYF
TRBJ1-4,.,.,TRBV25-1,TGTGCCAGCAGTCCCTATGAGGGTCCGAATGAAAAACTGTTTTTT,CASSPYEGPNEKLFF
TRBJ2-7,once,.,TRBV2,TGTGCCAGCAGTGTACAGGGACCATCCTACGAGCAGTACTTC,CASSVQGPSYEQYF